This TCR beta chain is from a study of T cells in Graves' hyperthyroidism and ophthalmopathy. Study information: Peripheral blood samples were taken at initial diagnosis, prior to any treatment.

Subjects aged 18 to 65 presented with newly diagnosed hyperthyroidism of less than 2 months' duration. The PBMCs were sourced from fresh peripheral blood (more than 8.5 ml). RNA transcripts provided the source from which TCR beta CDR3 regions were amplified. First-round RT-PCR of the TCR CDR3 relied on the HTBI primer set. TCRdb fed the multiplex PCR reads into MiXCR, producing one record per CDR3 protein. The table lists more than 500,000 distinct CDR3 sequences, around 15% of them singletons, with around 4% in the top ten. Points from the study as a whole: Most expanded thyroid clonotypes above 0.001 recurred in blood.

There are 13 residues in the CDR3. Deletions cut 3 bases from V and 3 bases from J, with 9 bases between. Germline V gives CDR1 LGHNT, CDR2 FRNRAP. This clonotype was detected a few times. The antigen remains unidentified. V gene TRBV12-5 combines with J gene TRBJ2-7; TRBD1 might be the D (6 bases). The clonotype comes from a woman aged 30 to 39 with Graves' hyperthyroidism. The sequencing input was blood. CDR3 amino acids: CASGFRGGYEQYF. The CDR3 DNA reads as TGTGCTAGTGGTTTCCGAGGGGGCTACGAGCAGTACTTC.